A selection of T cell receptor beta chains follows, all from one sample in a study of patients and donors after allogeneic stem cell transplantation. TCRdb analysed the RT-PCR reads with MiXCR anew, one entry per CDR3 protein. The sample yields 410,000 or so distinct CDR3 sequences, approximately 16% seen once. Sequencing used blood, either unsorted or a sorted T cell fraction (not recorded which). The origin of the receptors is a human donor who was either an allogeneic HSCT recipient or a stem cell or donor lymphocyte infusion donor (not recorded which). It is not recorded whose cells these are; they may come from a transplant donor. Both conserved end residues are part of each CDR3. D genes are given only for firm matches. Clone size is shown for a subset of rows, as once, few, many or a class of expanded clone.

abundance: few; d_gene: NA; v_gene: TRBV9; j_gene: TRBJ2-2; CDR3aa: CASTTSGTPNTGELFF; CDR3nt: TGTGCCAGCACCACCAGCGGGACACCGAACACCGGGGAGCTGTTTTTT
abundance: many; d_gene: TRBD1; v_gene: TRBV4-1; j_gene: TRBJ1-1; CDR3aa: CASSRRTGGNTEAFF; CDR3nt: TGCGCCAGCAGCCGCAGAACAGGGGGGAACACTGAAGCTTTCTTT
abundance: many; d_gene: NA; v_gene: TRBV6-5; j_gene: TRBJ2-1; CDR3aa: CASSYERQGNNEQFF; CDR3nt: TGTGCCAGCAGTTACGAAAGGCAGGGGAACAATGAGCAGTTCTTC
abundance: NA; d_gene: NA; v_gene: TRBV5-1; j_gene: TRBJ2-7; CDR3aa: CASSLFPNNYEQYF; CDR3nt: TGCGCCAGCAGCTTGTTTCCCAATAACTACGAGCAGTACTTC
abundance: few; d_gene: NA; v_gene: TRBV12-3/TRBV12-4; j_gene: TRBJ1-5; CDR3aa: CASSLAAGLNQPQHF; CDR3nt: TGTGCCAGCAGTTTAGCGGCAGGGTTGAATCAGCCCCAGCATTTT
abundance: few; d_gene: TRBD2; v_gene: TRBV7-2; j_gene: TRBJ2-3; CDR3aa: CASSLLAGGLTDTQYF; CDR3nt: TGTGCCAGCAGCTTATTAGCGGGGGGGCTCACAGATACGCAGTATTTT
abundance: few; d_gene: NA; v_gene: TRBV3-1; j_gene: TRBJ2-5; CDR3aa: CASSPFFVPGLQETQYF; CDR3nt: TGTGCCAGCAGCCCATTTTTCGTACCGGGACTTCAAGAGACCCAGTACTTC
abundance: NA; d_gene: TRBD2; v_gene: TRBV20-1; j_gene: TRBJ2-3; CDR3aa: CSAPSGRGGSTDTQYF; CDR3nt: TGCAGTGCTCCTAGCGGGAGGGGTGGTAGCACAGATACGCAGTATTTT
abundance: many; d_gene: NA; v_gene: TRBV10-3; j_gene: TRBJ2-7; CDR3aa: CAIRTGWSSYEQYF; CDR3nt: TGTGCCATCAGGACGGGGTGGAGTTCCTACGAGCAGTACTTC
abundance: few; d_gene: TRBD2; v_gene: TRBV2; j_gene: TRBJ2-5; CDR3aa: CASGGSGGSGETQYF; CDR3nt: TGTGCCAGCGGAGGTAGCGGGGGCTCAGGAGAGACCCAGTACTTC
abundance: NA; d_gene: TRBD1; v_gene: TRBV20-1; j_gene: TRBJ1-1; CDR3aa: CSASRTGGMNTEAFF; CDR3nt: TGCAGTGCTAGTCGAACAGGGGGCATGAACACTGAAGCTTTCTTT
abundance: few; d_gene: TRBD1; v_gene: TRBV30; j_gene: TRBJ1-1; CDR3aa: CAGPGQGNTEAFF; CDR3nt: TGTGCCGGCCCGGGACAGGGGAACACTGAAGCTTTCTTT
abundance: NA; d_gene: TRBD2; v_gene: TRBV2; j_gene: TRBJ2-7; CDR3aa: CASTGQGGTSGRANPVYEQYF; CDR3nt: TGTGCCAGCACGGGGCAGGGGGGGACTAGCGGGAGGGCGAATCCCGTCTACGAGCAGTACTTC
abundance: NA; d_gene: NA; v_gene: TRBV6-6; j_gene: TRBJ2-7; CDR3aa: CASSYAISYEQYF; CDR3nt: TGTGCCAGCAGTTACGCGATCTCCTACGAGCAGTACTTC
abundance: NA; d_gene: NA; v_gene: TRBV27; j_gene: TRBJ2-3; CDR3aa: CASSLSRQLPTSDTQYF; CDR3nt: TGTGCCAGCAGTTTATCGCGACAGCTTCCTACCTCAGATACGCAGTATTTT
abundance: NA; d_gene: TRBD2; v_gene: TRBV20-1; j_gene: TRBJ2-7; CDR3aa: CSAGLAGYYEQYF; CDR3nt: TGCAGTGCTGGACTAGCGGGTTACTACGAGCAGTACTTC
abundance: many; d_gene: NA; v_gene: TRBV6-1; j_gene: TRBJ1-2; CDR3aa: CASSRGAGYGYTF; CDR3nt: TGTGCCAGCAGTAGGGGGGCTGGCTATGGCTACACCTTC
abundance: NA; d_gene: NA; v_gene: TRBV7-2; j_gene: TRBJ1-1; CDR3aa: CASSTDGGDTEAFF; CDR3nt: TGTGCCAGCAGCACAGACGGCGGGGACACTGAAGCTTTCTTT
abundance: many; d_gene: NA; v_gene: TRBV29-1; j_gene: TRBJ2-1; CDR3aa: CSVKRGVNEQFF; CDR3nt: TGCAGCGTGAAAAGGGGGGTAAATGAGCAGTTCTTC
abundance: NA; d_gene: NA; v_gene: TRBV20-1; j_gene: TRBJ2-5; CDR3aa: CSAPRQGMETQYF; CDR3nt: TGCAGTGCCCCGCGTCAGGGGATGGAGACCCAGTACTTC
abundance: NA; d_gene: TRBD1; v_gene: TRBV20-1; j_gene: TRBJ1-6; CDR3aa: CSARALDRAGGPLHF; CDR3nt: TGCAGTGCTAGAGCGCTTGACAGGGCTGGGGGGCCCCTCCACTTT
abundance: many; d_gene: NA; v_gene: TRBV24-1; j_gene: TRBJ2-2; CDR3aa: CATSDSPGLNTGELFF; CDR3nt: TGTGCCACCAGTGATTCCCCGGGACTCAACACCGGGGAGCTGTTTTTT
abundance: NA; d_gene: NA; v_gene: TRBV7-2; j_gene: TRBJ2-7; CDR3aa: CASTPTVGFYEQYF; CDR3nt: TGTGCCAGCACCCCGACAGTGGGTTTCTACGAGCAGTACTTC
abundance: NA; d_gene: TRBD2; v_gene: TRBV5-4; j_gene: TRBJ2-7; CDR3aa: CASSSSRLAGVYEQYF; CDR3nt: TGTGCCAGCAGCTCATCTAGACTAGCGGGAGTCTACGAGCAGTACTTC
abundance: many; d_gene: TRBD1; v_gene: TRBV5-1; j_gene: TRBJ2-1; CDR3aa: CASSFGTVNNEQFF; CDR3nt: TGCGCCAGCAGCTTCGGGACAGTTAACAATGAGCAGTTCTTC
abundance: NA; d_gene: TRBD1; v_gene: TRBV27; j_gene: TRBJ2-1; CDR3aa: CASSIQGANSYNEQFF; CDR3nt: TGTGCCAGCAGTATACAGGGGGCGAACTCCTACAATGAGCAGTTCTTC
abundance: NA; d_gene: NA; v_gene: TRBV5-1; j_gene: TRBJ2-7; CDR3aa: CASRNLDEQYF; CDR3nt: TGCGCCAGCAGAAATTTGGACGAGCAGTACTTC
abundance: NA; d_gene: NA; v_gene: TRBV19; j_gene: TRBJ2-7; CDR3aa: CASRITHGPYEQYF; CDR3nt: TGTGCCAGTCGAATCACTCACGGTCCCTACGAGCAGTACTTC
abundance: NA; d_gene: NA; v_gene: TRBV28; j_gene: TRBJ1-2; CDR3aa: CASSYIRITRDYGYTF; CDR3nt: TGTGCCAGCAGTTACATTCGGATCACTCGGGACTATGGCTACACCTTC
abundance: few; d_gene: NA; v_gene: TRBV2; j_gene: TRBJ1-5; CDR3aa: CASSLNWNTGHPGDF; CDR3nt: TGTGCCAGCAGTCTCAACTGGAATACCGGACACCCGGGCGATTTT
abundance: few; d_gene: TRBD1; v_gene: TRBV30; j_gene: TRBJ2-7; CDR3aa: CAWTGQGSYEQYF; CDR3nt: TGTGCCTGGACGGGACAGGGGTCCTACGAGCAGTACTTC
abundance: few; d_gene: TRBD2; v_gene: TRBV25-1; j_gene: TRBJ2-7; CDR3aa: CASSFIAGNYEQYF; CDR3nt: TGTGCCAGCAGTTTTATAGCGGGAAACTACGAGCAGTACTTC
abundance: few; d_gene: NA; v_gene: TRBV4-1; j_gene: TRBJ1-5; CDR3aa: CASSHNPKRAPFNQPQHF; CDR3nt: TGCGCCAGCAGCCATAACCCAAAGAGGGCACCCTTCAATCAGCCCCAGCATTTT
abundance: few; d_gene: TRBD2; v_gene: TRBV20-1; j_gene: TRBJ2-2; CDR3aa: CSARDGLAVTTGELFF; CDR3nt: TGCAGTGCTAGAGATGGCCTAGCGGTTACCACCGGGGAGCTGTTTTTT
abundance: few; d_gene: TRBD1; v_gene: TRBV20-1; j_gene: TRBJ1-2; CDR3aa: CSATRGTGKYYGYTF; CDR3nt: TGCAGTGCCACCAGAGGGACAGGGAAATACTATGGCTACACCTTC
abundance: NA; d_gene: NA; v_gene: TRBV7-8; j_gene: TRBJ1-6; CDR3aa: CASSLLSKRDSPLHF; CDR3nt: TGTGCCAGCAGCTTATTGTCAAAACGGGATTCACCCCTCCACTTT
abundance: NA; d_gene: NA; v_gene: TRBV5-1; j_gene: TRBJ2-2; CDR3aa: CASSLEAGSSTGELFF; CDR3nt: TGCGCCAGCAGCTTGGAGGCGGGGAGTTCGACCGGGGAGCTGTTTTTT
abundance: few; d_gene: NA; v_gene: TRBV7-3; j_gene: TRBJ2-2; CDR3aa: CASRLGQIDGELFF; CDR3nt: TGTGCCAGCAGGTTGGGACAAATTGACGGGGAGCTGTTTTTT
abundance: few; d_gene: NA; v_gene: TRBV5-1; j_gene: TRBJ2-7; CDR3aa: CASRLWDNEQYF; CDR3nt: TGCGCCAGCCGCTTATGGGACAACGAGCAGTACTTC
abundance: NA; d_gene: NA; v_gene: TRBV30; j_gene: TRBJ1-4; CDR3aa: CAWSGVLREKLFF; CDR3nt: TGTGCCTGGAGCGGGGTTTTAAGAGAAAAACTGTTTTTT
abundance: NA; d_gene: TRBD1; v_gene: TRBV5-6; j_gene: TRBJ2-3; CDR3aa: CASSSTGIGDTQYF; CDR3nt: TGTGCCAGCAGCTCGACAGGGATTGGGGATACGCAGTATTTT
abundance: few; d_gene: TRBD1; v_gene: TRBV6-1; j_gene: TRBJ2-7; CDR3aa: CASRLGQGAYEQYF; CDR3nt: TGTGCCAGCAGGCTGGGACAGGGCGCCTACGAGCAGTACTTC
abundance: few; d_gene: NA; v_gene: TRBV29-1; j_gene: TRBJ1-1; CDR3aa: CSVSPRENTEAFF; CDR3nt: TGCAGCGTTTCTCCCCGTGAGAACACTGAAGCTTTCTTT
abundance: few; d_gene: NA; v_gene: TRBV4-1; j_gene: TRBJ2-1; CDR3aa: CASSIRETYNEQFF; CDR3nt: TGCGCCAGCAGTATCCGGGAGACTTACAATGAGCAGTTCTTC
abundance: once; d_gene: NA; v_gene: TRBV21-1; j_gene: TRBJ2-1; CDR3aa: CASSKGASGRGYNEQFF; CDR3nt: TGTGCCAGCAGCAAAGGGGCTAGCGGGAGGGGCTACAATGAGCAGTTCTTC
abundance: NA; d_gene: NA; v_gene: TRBV3-1; j_gene: TRBJ1-5; CDR3aa: CASSPFHGGGSNQPQHF; CDR3nt: TGTGCCAGCAGTCCATTCCACGGGGGAGGAAGCAATCAGCCCCAGCATTTT
abundance: NA; d_gene: TRBD1; v_gene: TRBV2; j_gene: TRBJ2-2; CDR3aa: CASSRGQGPTGELFF; CDR3nt: TGTGCCAGCAGTCGAGGACAGGGCCCCACCGGGGAGCTGTTTTTT
abundance: many; d_gene: NA; v_gene: TRBV12-3/TRBV12-4; j_gene: TRBJ1-4; CDR3aa: CASSLALGLPRTNEKLFF; CDR3nt: TGTGCCAGCAGTTTAGCGCTGGGTCTGCCTCGTACTAATGAAAAACTGTTTTTT
abundance: few; d_gene: NA; v_gene: TRBV12-3/TRBV12-4; j_gene: TRBJ1-1; CDR3aa: CASSTDSHTEAFF; CDR3nt: TGTGCCAGCAGTACTGACAGCCACACTGAAGCTTTCTTT
abundance: NA; d_gene: TRBD2; v_gene: TRBV9; j_gene: TRBJ2-2; CDR3aa: CASSASWAAGGRGELFF; CDR3nt: TGTGCCAGCAGCGCCTCCTGGGCCGCGGGAGGTCGGGGGGAGCTGTTTTTT
abundance: NA; d_gene: NA; v_gene: TRBV3-1; j_gene: TRBJ2-7; CDR3aa: CASSQDRTVVGQYF; CDR3nt: TGTGCCAGCAGCCAAGACCGCACAGTTGTCGGGCAGTACTTC
abundance: NA; d_gene: NA; v_gene: TRBV24-1; j_gene: TRBJ1-2; CDR3aa: CATSDSTSYGYTF; CDR3nt: TGTGCCACCAGTGATTCCACTAGTTATGGCTACACCTTC
abundance: few; d_gene: TRBD2; v_gene: TRBV11-2; j_gene: TRBJ2-3; CDR3aa: CASSLRLAGGEVDTQYF; CDR3nt: TGTGCCAGCAGCTTACGCCTAGCGGGAGGGGAGGTAGATACGCAGTATTTT
abundance: few; d_gene: NA; v_gene: TRBV9; j_gene: TRBJ2-2; CDR3aa: CASSAYGGLNTGELFF; CDR3nt: TGTGCCAGCAGCGCCTACGGGGGCTTGAACACCGGGGAGCTGTTTTTT
abundance: few; d_gene: NA; v_gene: TRBV24-1; j_gene: TRBJ1-1; CDR3aa: CATSDSGRVNTEAFF; CDR3nt: TGTGCCACCAGTGATTCGGGTAGAGTGAACACTGAAGCTTTCTTT
abundance: NA; d_gene: TRBD1; v_gene: TRBV12-3/TRBV12-4; j_gene: TRBJ1-4; CDR3aa: CASSPGQGQKLFF; CDR3nt: TGTGCCAGCAGTCCCGGACAGGGACAAAAACTGTTTTTT
abundance: NA; d_gene: TRBD2; v_gene: TRBV11-1; j_gene: TRBJ2-5; CDR3aa: CASSLRRVAGGAETQYF; CDR3nt: TGTGCCAGCAGCCTACGCCGAGTAGCGGGGGGGGCAGAGACCCAGTACTTC
abundance: NA; d_gene: NA; v_gene: TRBV28; j_gene: TRBJ1-2; CDR3aa: CATREGSGYTF; CDR3nt: TGTGCCACACGGGAGGGAAGTGGCTACACCTTC